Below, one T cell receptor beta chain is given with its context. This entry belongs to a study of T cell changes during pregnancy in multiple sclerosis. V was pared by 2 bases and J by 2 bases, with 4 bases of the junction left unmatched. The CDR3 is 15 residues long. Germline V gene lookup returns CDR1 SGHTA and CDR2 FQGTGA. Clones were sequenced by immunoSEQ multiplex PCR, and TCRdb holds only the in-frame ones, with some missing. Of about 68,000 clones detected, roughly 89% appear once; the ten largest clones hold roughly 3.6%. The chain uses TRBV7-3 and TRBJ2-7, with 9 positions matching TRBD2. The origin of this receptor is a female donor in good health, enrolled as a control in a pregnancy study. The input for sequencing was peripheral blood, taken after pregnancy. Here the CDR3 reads CASSLAGGPTYEQYF. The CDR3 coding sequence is TGTGCCAGCAGCTTAGCGGGAGGGCCGACCTACGAGCAGTACTTC.